This TCR beta chain was identified in a study of vaccination effects on CD4 cells after COVID-19 (dated by TCRdb to 2021 to 2024). Study-wide context: In the ViraFEST assay, PBMC were stimulated with viral peptide pools, and antigen-specific CD4+ T cell clonotypes were then identified by expansion using TCR sequencing. Cultures from other donors in the study were sequenced using the Oncomine TCR Beta short-read assay on an Illumina iSeq 100. Two million PBMC per well were cultured in IMDM with about 4.5% human AB serum, 7.5 to 10 IU/ml IL-2 and gentamicin, plus 10 ug/ml peptides. Each participant received two doses of an mRNA SARS-CoV-2 vaccine, either BNT162b2 or mRNA-1273. Pre-vaccine samples were collected from a couple of convalescent patients 16 days and one week before the first dose, corresponding to 142 and 148 days after COVID-19 diagnosis. Altogether, some 10 COVID-19 convalescent patients and a few SARS-CoV-2-naive healthy vaccine recipients made up the full study. SARS-CoV-2 spike-specific CD4+ TCR repertoires were compared before and after mRNA vaccination in COVID-19 convalescent patients and in infection-naive vaccine recipients. Results and caveats for the whole study, not just this receptor: Limitations of the study were the small number of convalescent patients and the absence of early post-infection timepoints. In convalescent patients, the post-vaccine spike-reactive repertoire was composed mainly of new vaccine-induced clones that were largely distinct from infection-induced clones. Clones induced by infection and clones induced by vaccination both contracted markedly at late timepoints after vaccination, which fits with T cell responses waning over time.

After around 11 days of culture, CD4+ T cells were isolated with the EasySep CD4+ T cell isolation kit. Convalescent patients had PCR-confirmed SARS-CoV-2 infection between March and December 2020, before Alpha, Beta and Delta variants emerged in the United States. Half of the culture medium was replaced with fresh IL-2-containing medium on days 3 and 7. Unless noted otherwise, every peptide stimulation condition was grown in triplicate wells. PBMC were separated from whole blood using Ficoll-Paque Plus gradient centrifugation and were then either cryopreserved at -140C or used fresh. The QIAamp micro DNA kit was used to extract genomic DNA from the cultured CD4+ T cells. Regarding this clone: Its antigen is currently not known. Base quality data are lacking; no much larger clone is found one base away.

The CDR3 sequence holds 16 residues, the cysteine and phenylalanine included. The DNA shown is the 48-base CDR3, in frame from base 1. V trim: 3 bases; J trim: 0 bases; unmatched bases: 10. The germline V gene (reference sequence) provides CDR1 DFQATT and CDR2 SNEGSKA. Libraries were built with the immunoSEQ multiplex PCR assay. TCR beta CDR3 sequencing was performed on DNA from the cultured, isolated CD4+ T cells. Per the source publication's procedure: Non-productive TCR sequences were removed, reads were trimmed to the CDR3 region, and CDR3s of at least 7 amino acids were retained. Antigen-specific clonotypes were identified using the MANAFEST web app by comparison of expansion in peptide wells against reference cultures. For clones to be considered positive, expansion at FDR<0.05 versus reference and all other wells, an odds ratio above 5, and a frequency above 0.1% in two replicate wells were required. Cross-reactive clonotypes were defined as significantly expanded in SARS-CoV-2 spike wells and in at least one common cold coronavirus spike condition. Levenshtein distance calculated with the stringdist R package was used to assess CDR3 similarity, and unrooted trees were constructed with ape in R 3.6.1. TCRdb retrieved this table from immuneACCESS and kept in-frame rearrangements only. Not all clones are present; in checked studies, unresolved V genes account for under half, and no reason is known for the remainder. The DNA was the basis for D and trimming; V, J and clone size are from that table. Here the sample has around 50,000 clones; 60% to 85% occur a single time. The biggest ten clones account for 12% of the sample.

The specimen was CD4+ T cells from PBMCs cultured without peptide, collected before COVID-19 vaccination. The sequence derives from a human donor who had a prior SARS-CoV-2 infection. Rearrangement joined TRBV20-1 to TRBJ1-2, with 7 middle bases fitting TRBD1. The DNA sequence follows: TGCAGTGCTAGTCAGGGGTGGACAGGCCCTAACTATGGCTACACCTTC. Its product reads: CSASQGWTGPNYGYTF.